Only one count was recorded for the clone carrying this TCR beta chain. These data come from a study of blood T cell repertoires in COVID-19. The CDR3 totals 13 residues. Germline V gene lookup returns CDR1 MGHDK and CDR2 SYGVNS. The V gene end was trimmed by 5 bases and the J gene end by 6 bases; junction bases not matched to a gene: 7. As processed by the authors: From reference gene primer amplification, estimates of nucleated cell counts were derived. The method was immunoSEQ multiplex PCR; TCRdb's version includes in-frame clones alone and lacks a portion of them. V and J calls and clone size follow that table, whereas D and trimming were derived from the DNA. The profile covers 150,000 to 200,000 clones, with about 84% appearing a single time and 5.2% taken by the ten largest.

The TCR comes from a woman aged 25 to 39 with acute or convalescent COVID-19. Sequencing input: peripheral blood. The chain links TRBV25-1 to TRBJ2-7; 7 bases map to TRBD2. CDR3 DNA sequence: TGTGCCAGCAGTTTTGGGGGGGTTGGCGAGCAGTACTTC. It specifies CASSFGGVGEQYF.